These T cell receptor beta chains were read from a single sample in a study of T cell changes during pregnancy in multiple sclerosis. The data were produced by immunoSEQ multiplex PCR, yet TCRdb's version contains in-frame clones alone and is incomplete. The sample includes 40,000 or so clones, about 92% of them seen just once. This specimen was CD8+ T cells from peripheral blood mononuclear cells, taken in the third trimester of pregnancy. These receptors were taken from a female donor with multiple sclerosis, enrolled in a pregnancy study. Both conserved end residues are part of each CDR3. D genes are given only for firm matches. Expanded clones are given a class, and other clones once, few, many or no size at all.

j_call d_call clone_size v_call cdr3_nt cdr3_aa
TRBJ2-3 TRBD1 once TRBV5-1 TGCGCCAGCAGCTGGTACGACTGGGACAGGGCCCCAGATACGCAGTATTTT CASSWYDWDRAPDTQYF
TRBJ2-1 TRBD2 NA TRBV29-1 TGCAGCGTTGAAGATTTCGCGGGAGCCCAAATCAATGAGCAGTTCTTC CSVEDFAGAQINEQFF
TRBJ2-2 TRBD1 NA TRBV19 TGTGCCAGTAGTGCACCAGGGGGCGACGCCGGGGAGCTGTTTTTT CASSAPGGDAGELFF
TRBJ2-1 NA NA TRBV7-9 TGTGCCAGCAGCTTTGTAGCGGCTTACAATGAGCAGTTCTTC CASSFVAAYNEQFF
TRBJ2-1 NA NA TRBV5-4 TGTGCCAGCAGCTCGATGCTAGAGAATGAGCAGTTCTTC CASSSMLENEQFF
TRBJ2-7 TRBD1 NA TRBV19 TGTGCCAGTAGATGGGGGACAGGAGAAGGTTACGAGCAGTACTTC CASRWGTGEGYEQYF
TRBJ2-1 TRBD2 NA TRBV6-5 TGTGCCAGCAGTTACTCTTCCGGACTAGCAAACAATGAGCAGTTCTTC CASSYSSGLANNEQFF
TRBJ2-1 TRBD2 NA TRBV27 TGTGCCAGCAGTTCTGGGACTAGCGGGAATAATGAGCAGTTCTTC CASSSGTSGNNEQFF
TRBJ1-6 TRBD1 NA TRBV9 TGTGCCAGCGGGGACAGGGGAAATTCACCCCTCCACTTT CASGDRGNSPLHF
TRBJ1-5 TRBD1 NA TRBV12-5 TGTGCTAGTGGTTCCGGGGACAGGGCGGTTTATAGCAATCAGCCCCAGCATTTT CASGSGDRAVYSNQPQHF
TRBJ1-4 NA NA TRBV14 TGTGCCAGCAGCCAACTCGGTGAAAAACTGTTTTTT CASSQLGEKLFF
TRBJ1-4 TRBD1 NA TRBV18 TGTGCCAGCTCACGCCGGGACAGCCCTAATGAAAAACTGTTTTTT CASSRRDSPNEKLFF
TRBJ2-7 NA NA TRBV18 TGTGCCAGCTCACGGGACTCCTTCTACGAGCAGTACTTC CASSRDSFYEQYF
TRBJ2-5 NA NA TRBV2 TGTGCCAGCCTTATCTCGGGGGAGACCCAGTACTTC CASLISGETQYF
TRBJ2-3 NA once TRBV27 TGTGCCAGCAGTGCGACTTCGGGCACAGATACGCAGTATTTT CASSATSGTDTQYF
TRBJ2-1 NA NA TRBV7-9 TGTGCCAGCAGCTACTCGGTTGAGCAGTTCTTC CASSYSVEQFF
TRBJ2-3 TRBD1 NA TRBV5-4 TGTGCCAGCAGCCTCATTTCGACAGGGTCTGGCACAGATACGCAGTATTTT CASSLISTGSGTDTQYF
TRBJ2-5 TRBD1 NA TRBV5-1 TGCGCCAGCAGTCAATTGCAGACAGGGAGAGGGGAAGAGACCCAGTACTTC CASSQLQTGRGEETQYF
TRBJ2-7 TRBD1 NA TRBV19 TGTGCCAGTAGTGTGGGACAGGGGCTCTACGAGCAGTACTTC CASSVGQGLYEQYF
TRBJ1-1 NA NA TRBV28 TGTGCCAGCAGTTCCCCGGACACTGAAGCTTTCTTT CASSSPDTEAFF
TRBJ2-1 TRBD2 NA TRBV9 TGTGCCAGCAGCCCCCGACTAGCGGGAGACAATGAGCAGTTCTTC CASSPRLAGDNEQFF
TRBJ2-7 NA NA TRBV15 TGTGCCACCAGCCCAGTTCGGGGGAGCTCCTACGAGCAGTACTTC CATSPVRGSSYEQYF
TRBJ1-3 TRBD1 NA TRBV28 TGTGCCAGCACTTCCTCCAGGGGGCTAGGGCCATCTGGAAACACCATATATTTT CASTSSRGLGPSGNTIYF
TRBJ2-7 TRBD2 NA TRBV7-9 TGTGCCAGCAGCTTAGAACTAGCGGGAGACGAGCAGTACTTC CASSLELAGDEQYF
TRBJ2-1 TRBD2 NA TRBV7-9 TGTGCCAGCAGCTCCTCCGGGACTAGCAGGTACAATGAGCAGTTCTTC CASSSSGTSRYNEQFF
TRBJ2-1 NA NA TRBV7-9 TGTGCCAGCAGCTTACCCGGGAGAGGTGGTAATGAGCAGTTCTTC CASSLPGRGGNEQFF
TRBJ1-1 NA once TRBV7-9 TGTGCCAGCAGCTTAGTCGGGGAAGCGAACACTGAAGCTTTCTTT CASSLVGEANTEAFF
TRBJ1-3 NA NA TRBV7-9 TGTGCCAGCAGCTTTCAATTTCCGAGCGCCTACTCTGGAAACACCATATATTTT CASSFQFPSAYSGNTIYF